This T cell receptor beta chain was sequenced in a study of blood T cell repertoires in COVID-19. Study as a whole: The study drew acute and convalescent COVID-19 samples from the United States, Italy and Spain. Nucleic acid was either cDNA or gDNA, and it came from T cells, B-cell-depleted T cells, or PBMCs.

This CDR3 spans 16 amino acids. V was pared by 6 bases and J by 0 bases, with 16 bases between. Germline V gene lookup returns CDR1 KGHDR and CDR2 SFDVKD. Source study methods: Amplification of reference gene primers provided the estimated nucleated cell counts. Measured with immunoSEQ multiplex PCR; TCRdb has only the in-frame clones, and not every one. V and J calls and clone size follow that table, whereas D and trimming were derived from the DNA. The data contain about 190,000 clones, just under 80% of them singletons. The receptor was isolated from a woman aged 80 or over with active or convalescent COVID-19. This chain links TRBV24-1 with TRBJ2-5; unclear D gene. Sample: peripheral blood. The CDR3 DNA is TGTGCCACCAGTACTGCGGCCATCTTAGACCAAGAGACCCAGTACTTC. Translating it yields CATSTAAILDQETQYF.